This T cell receptor (beta chain) is from a study of blood T cell repertoires in COVID-19. Whole-study context: COVID-19 samples collected from the United States, Italy and Spain covered acute and convalescent phases.

Enrolled during active infection, Seattle patients were then followed longitudinally. Original processing methods: From reference gene primer amplification, estimates of nucleated cell counts were derived. Sequencing was performed with immunoSEQ multiplex PCR; in TCRdb, only in-frame clones are kept and a portion is missing. V, J and clone size reflect that table, while D and trimming were determined from the DNA. The table includes roughly 200,000 clones, approximately 90% detected once. The V segment lost 2 bases and the J segment 8 bases; nucleotides outside the gene matches: 7. CDR1 is SGHRS, CDR2 YFSETQ, per germline. This CDR3 has 15 amino acids.

This TCR was sampled from a man over 45 with COVID-19, enrolled during active disease. Sample: peripheral blood. This sequence joins TRBV5-1 and TRBJ2-1, with 10 positions matching TRBD2. The CDR3 is CASSFLAGVDHEQFF. The DNA of the CDR3 is TGCGCCAGCAGCTTCCTAGCGGGAGTGGACCATGAGCAGTTCTTC.